The present T cell receptor (beta chain) was sequenced within a study of cytomegalovirus exposure and HLA in healthy donors. The study's findings and limits: Presence/absence analyses treated sequencing depth as roughly uniform across donors. Only CMV serostatus was available as immune exposure information.

On this clone itself: No antigen is known for it.

PCR involved 60 Vbeta and 13 Jbeta primers. Sequenced by immunoSEQ multiplex PCR; TCRdb stores in-frame clones only, minus some. The sample holds under 200,000 clones. The ends were cut back, 4 bases at V and 3 bases at J, with 9 bases in the middle. CDR1 SQVTM and CDR2 ANQGSEA come from the germline V gene. The CDR3 is 12 residues long. This chain connects TRBV29-1 to TRBJ2-5, with no clear D. Sequencing used PBMCs. This TCR was sampled from a man aged 25 to 40 in good health and CMV-seronegative. CDR3: CSVGTVEETQYF. The CDR3 nucleotides are TGCAGCGTTGGTACGGTCGAAGAGACCCAGTACTTC.